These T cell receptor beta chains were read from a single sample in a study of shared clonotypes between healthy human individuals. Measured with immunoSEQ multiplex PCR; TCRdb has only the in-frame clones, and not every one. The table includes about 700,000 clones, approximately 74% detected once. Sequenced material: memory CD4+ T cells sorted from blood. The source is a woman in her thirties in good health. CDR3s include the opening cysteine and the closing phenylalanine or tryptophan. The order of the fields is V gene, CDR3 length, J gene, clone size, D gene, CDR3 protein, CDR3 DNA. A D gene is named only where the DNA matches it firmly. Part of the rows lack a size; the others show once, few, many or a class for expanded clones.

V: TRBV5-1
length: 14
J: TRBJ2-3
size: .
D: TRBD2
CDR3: CASRLASGPDTQYF
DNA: TGCGCCAGCAGATTGGCTAGCGGTCCAGATACGCAGTATTTT

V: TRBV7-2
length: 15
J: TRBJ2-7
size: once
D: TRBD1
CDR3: CASSLPGTVSYEQYF
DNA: TGTGCCAGCAGCCTACCCGGGACAGTATCCTACGAGCAGTACTTC

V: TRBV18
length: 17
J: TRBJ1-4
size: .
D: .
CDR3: CASSPGGASPGDEKLFF
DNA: TGTGCCAGCTCACCAGGAGGGGCGAGTCCGGGGGATGAAAAACTGTTTTTT

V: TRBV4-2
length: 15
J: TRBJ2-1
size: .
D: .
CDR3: CASSFEAHTIDEQFF
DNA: TGTGCCAGCAGCTTCGAGGCACACACAATCGATGAGCAGTTCTTC

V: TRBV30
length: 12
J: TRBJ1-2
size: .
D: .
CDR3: CAWTDRQGGYTF
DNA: TGTGCCTGGACCGACCGACAAGGGGGCTACACCTTC

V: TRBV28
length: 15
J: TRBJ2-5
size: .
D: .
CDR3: CASSSNHGAQETQYF
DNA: TGTGCCAGCAGCTCAAACCACGGAGCCCAAGAGACCCAGTACTTC

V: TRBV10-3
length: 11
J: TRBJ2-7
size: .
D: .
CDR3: CAISESSEQYF
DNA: TGTGCCATCAGTGAGTCGTCCGAGCAGTACTTC

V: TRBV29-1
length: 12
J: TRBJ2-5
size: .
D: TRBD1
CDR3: CSVAGTVETQYF
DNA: TGCAGCGTTGCCGGGACAGTCGAGACCCAGTACTTC

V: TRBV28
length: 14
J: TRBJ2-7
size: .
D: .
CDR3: CASSSMGGSYEQYF
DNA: TGTGCCAGCAGTTCGATGGGGGGTTCCTACGAGCAGTACTTC

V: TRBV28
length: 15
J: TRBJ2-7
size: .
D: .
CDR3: CASSLRGFSSYEQYF
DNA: TGTGCCAGCAGTTTAAGGGGCTTCAGCTCCTACGAGCAGTACTTC

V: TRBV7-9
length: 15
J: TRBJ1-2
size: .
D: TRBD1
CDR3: CASSLETGNNYGYTF
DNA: TGTGCCAGCAGCCTCGAGACAGGGAATAACTATGGCTACACCTTC

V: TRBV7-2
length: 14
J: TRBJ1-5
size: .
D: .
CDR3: CASSFNRDRQPQHF
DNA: TGTGCCAGCAGCTTCAACAGGGATCGTCAGCCCCAGCATTTT

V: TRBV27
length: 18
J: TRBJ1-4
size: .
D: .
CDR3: CASSLRGAPPRSNEKLFF
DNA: TGTGCCAGCAGTTTACGCGGGGCTCCCCCTCGCTCCAATGAAAAACTGTTTTTT

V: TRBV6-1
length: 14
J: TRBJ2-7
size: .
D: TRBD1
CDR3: CASSPGQGSREQYF
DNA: TGTGCCAGCAGTCCGGGACAGGGGTCGCGGGAGCAGTACTTC

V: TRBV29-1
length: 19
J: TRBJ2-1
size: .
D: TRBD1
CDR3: CSVEELGQGATSHYNEQFF
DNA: TGCAGCGTTGAAGAATTGGGCCAGGGGGCGACGTCCCACTACAATGAGCAGTTCTTC

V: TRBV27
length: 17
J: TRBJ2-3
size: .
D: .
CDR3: CASSTLTVKKDTDTQYF
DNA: TGTGCCAGCAGTACATTGACAGTAAAAAAAGACACAGATACGCAGTATTTT

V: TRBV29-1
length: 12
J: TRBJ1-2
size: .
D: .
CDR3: CSVVVGNYGYTF
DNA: TGCAGCGTTGTTGTGGGGAACTATGGCTACACCTTC